These 22 T cell receptor beta chains were sequenced from one sample in a study of T cells in Graves' hyperthyroidism and ophthalmopathy. The source material, RNA transcripts, was used to amplify TCR beta CDR3 regions. The HTBI primer set served for first-round RT-PCR of the TCR CDR3. In TCRdb, the multiplex PCR reads were re-called with MiXCR into one record per CDR3 protein. This table holds about 580,000 distinct CDR3 sequences, about 15% found once. Material for sequencing was blood. The receptors shown here come from a woman in her thirties with Graves' hyperthyroidism that later progressed to Graves' ophthalmopathy.

This clonotype was observed a few times. The V gene is TRBV5-1, the J gene TRBJ1-2, with D possibly TRBD1 on 6 matching bases. V lost 4 bases and J lost 10, with 17 bases in between. Germline V gene sequence: CDR1 SGHRS, CDR2 YFSETQ. The CDR3 runs to 13 residues. DNA for the CDR3: TGCGCCAGCAGCCCCAACAGGGAAACCTACTACACCTTC. As protein: CASSPNRETYYTF.

About this clonotype: The junction does not match germline at one end; this may be a read error. This rearrangement joins TRBV12-3 or TRBV12-4 to TRBJ2-5; D is perhaps TRBD2 (6 bases). The CDR3 loop spans 13 amino acids. CDR3 in DNA: TGTGCCAGCAGTTTTAGGGGCGGGGAGACCCAGAACTTC. It yields the protein CASSFRGGETQNF.

The V call is TRBV4-1, the J call TRBJ2-7; no reliable D call. V shed 1 base and J shed 1 base, with 11 bases lying between them. Germline-derived CDR1 and CDR2 are MGHRA and YSYEKL. The CDR3 contains 15 residues. The CDR3 spells CASSQVDSRSYEQYF. The CDR3 DNA reads TGCGCCAGCAGCCAAGTTGATAGCAGGTCCTACGAGCAGTACTTC.

The chain combines TRBV12-3 or TRBV12-4 with TRBJ1-6; 9 positions agree with TRBD1. The ends lost 3 bases at V and 9 bases at J; junction bases unmatched: 9. The CDR3 extends over 16 amino acids. The CDR3 loop is CASSFKTGGYGSPLHF. The CDR3, as DNA: TGTGCCAGCAGTTTTAAGACAGGGGGTTATGGTTCACCCCTCCACTTT.

CDR3 residues: CASSVEGSGTGDTQYF. The CDR3, as DNA: TGTGCCAGCAGCGTAGAAGGTAGCGGGACCGGAGATACGCAGTATTTT. This rearrangement joins TRBV7-9 to TRBJ2-3; 8 nucleotides match TRBD2. CDR1 is SEHNR and CDR2 is FQNEAQ in the germline V gene (reference sequence). The CDR3 contains 16 residues. Trimming removed 5 bases from V and 5 bases from J; junction bases left unmatched: 12.

This clonotype was picked up many times. CDR3 in amino acids: CASSLQPGGVSYNEQFF. As DNA, the CDR3 is TGTGCCAGCAGCCTCCAACCTGGGGGGGTCTCCTACAATGAGCAGTTCTTC. The V gene is TRBV7-2, the J gene TRBJ2-1; 7 nucleotides match TRBD2. The CDR3 sequence is 17 residues long. CDR1 is SGHTA and CDR2 is FQGNSA in the germline V gene. V dropped 5 bases and J dropped 0; count of bases not matched to a gene: 10.

This clonotype was seen many times. This chain joins TRBV2 and TRBJ1-2, with TRBD1 as a possible D gene (5 bases). The CDR3 is made up of 15 amino acids. V was pared by 3 bases and J by 5 bases, with 16 bases between. Germline loops: CDR1 SNHLY, CDR2 FYNNEI. CDR3 in DNA: TGTGCCAGCAGTGACTCCCTCAGGGCCCCATATGGCTACACCTTC. Translation: CASSDSLRAPYGYTF.

This chain joins TRBV13 and TRBJ2-7; 16 bases fit TRBD2. Germline values: CDR1 PRHDT, CDR2 FYEKMQ (reference sequence). This CDR3 region has 17 residues. J gave up 2 bases and V 7 bases, and 8 bases lay outside the gene matches. For the CDR3, the DNA is TGTGCCAGCACCCCTGGGACTAGCGGGAGGGGCGCCTACGAGCAGTACTTC. It specifies CASTPGTSGRGAYEQYF.

This clonotype was counted at least ten times. This sequence joins TRBV12-3 or TRBV12-4 and TRBJ1-2; the D gene is possibly TRBD1 (6 bases). The CDR3 runs 12 residues. The V and J ends lost 6 bases and 3 bases respectively, with 8 bases between them. DNA for the CDR3: TGTGCCAGCAGGGACAGACACTATGGCTACACCTTC. It yields the protein CASRDRHYGYTF.

This clonotype was counted many times. This chain links TRBV6-2 or TRBV6-3 with TRBJ1-5, with D possibly TRBD1 on 5 matching bases. CDR3 length: 13 amino acids. From germline, CDR1 is MNHEY and CDR2 SVGEGT. Trimming took off 2 bases at V and 6 bases at J, with 8 bases between the two ends. The DNA of the CDR3 is TGTGCCAGCAGTTACCCCGGGGGTCAGCCCCAGCATTTT. Translated, it gives CASSYPGGQPQHF.

This clonotype was seen many times. The chain links TRBV9 to TRBJ2-5; a weak D match, TRBD1 (6 bases). Trimming took 0 bases from V and 4 from J, leaving 10 bases between them. The CDR3 is 14 residues long. Germline V gene sequence: CDR1 SGDLS, CDR2 YYNGEE. Here the CDR3 DNA reads TGTGCCAGCAGCGTAGTTGGGGGCGCAGAGACCCAGTACTTC. It yields the protein CASSVVGGAETQYF.

With regard to this clonotype: A much bigger clone sits one base away, suggesting this may be a read error. This chain uses TRBV5-1 with TRBJ1-2; D gene ambiguous. The CDR3 length is 13 residues. Germline V gene lookup returns CDR1 SGHRS and CDR2 YFSETQ. The CDR3 region is CASSLEINYVYTF. In nucleotides, the CDR3 is TGCGCCAGCAGCTTGGAAATCAACTATGTCTACACCTTC.

The chain carries TRBV12-3 or TRBV12-4 and TRBJ1-3; tentative D call: TRBD1 (5 bases). V lost 7 bases and J 0 bases, leaving 22 bases between the germline ends. CDR3 length: 18 amino acids. The CDR3 DNA reads as TGTGCCAGCAACTTCGACGGGGACGCCACTTACTCTGGAAACACCATATATTTT. Protein sequence: CASNFDGDATYSGNTIYF.

In this sample, this clonotype turned up many times. DNA of the CDR3: TGTGCCAGCAGTCTAACAGGGCTCTACAATGAGCAGTTCTTC. Translated: CASSLTGLYNEQFF. The J gene is TRBJ2-1, the V gene TRBV7-9, with a weak D call TRBD1 (6 bases). The CDR3 runs 14 residues. V lost 6 bases to trimming and J lost 3 bases, with 12 bases between them. CDR1 and CDR2 from the germline V gene are SEHNR and FQNEAQ (reference sequence).

There are many counts of this clonotype. The chain recombines TRBV5-1 with TRBJ2-3; a weak D match, TRBD2 (5 bases). Germline values: CDR1 SGHRS, CDR2 YFSETQ. This CDR3 comprises 15 residues. The germline V and J ends were trimmed by 2 bases and 0 bases, with 10 bases remaining between them. CDR3 in DNA: TGCGCCAGCAGCTTTCTACTAGACAGCACAGATACGCAGTATTTT. It specifies CASSFLLDSTDTQYF.

The gene calls are TRBV20-1 and TRBJ2-7, with 10 bases matching TRBD2. The CDR3 spans 13 residues. With V trimmed by 5 bases and J by 4 bases, 5 bases remained unmatched. Looked up from germline, CDR1 is DFQATT and CDR2 is SNEGSKA (reference sequence). The CDR3: CSADIAGGYEQYF. The CDR3 DNA is TGCAGTGCTGATATAGCGGGAGGTTACGAGCAGTACTTC.

This clonotype was observed at least ten times. This rearrangement joins TRBV2 to TRBJ1-2; D is ambiguous. The germline V and J ends were trimmed by 5 bases and 2 bases, with 15 bases remaining between them. This CDR3 has 15 residues. The germline V gene has CDR1 SNHLY and CDR2 FYNNEI. CDR3 protein: CASSTQTGLNYGYTF. The CDR3 coding sequence is TGTGCCAGCAGTACCCAAACGGGGTTGAACTATGGCTACACCTTC.

This clonotype was found once. This rearrangement joins TRBV7-9 to TRBJ2-7; 12 nucleotides match TRBD2. CDR1 and CDR2 from the germline V gene are SEHNR and FQNEAQ (reference sequence). The CDR3 length is 16 residues. V was pared by 6 bases and J by 4 bases, with 10 bases of the junction left unmatched. The CDR3 DNA reads as TGTGCCAGCAGTGACCAGGGACTAGCGGGCGAGTACGAGCAGTACTTC. It translates to CASSDQGLAGEYEQYF. The full variable domain, with the rest looked up from reference TRBV7-9 and TRBJ2-7, is DTGVSQNPRHKITKRGQNVTFRCDPISEHNRLYWYRQTLGQGPEFLTYFQNEAQLEKSRLLSDRFSAERPKGSFSTLEIQRTEQGDSAMYLCASSDQGLAGEYEQYFGPGTRLTVT.

This clonotype occurred a few times. This could be a read error, since a much larger clone is one nucleotide away. This sequence joins TRBV27 and TRBJ1-2; TRBD1 might be the D (5 bases). CDR3 size: 14 residues. Germline V gene data show CDR1 as MNHEY and CDR2 as SMNVEV (reference sequence). As DNA, the CDR3 is TGTGCCTGCAGACCCGGGACCCACATCTATGGCTACACCTTC. This encodes CACRPGTHIYGYTF.

This clonotype has at least ten counts. The chain carries TRBV3-1 and TRBJ2-3; maybe TRBD2 (7 bases). The germline CDR1 and CDR2 sequences are LGHDT and YNNKEL (reference sequence). The CDR3 totals 16 residues. V was clipped by 7 bases and J by 0 bases, with 17 bases between them. DNA of the CDR3: TGTGCCAGCACCTGGGGAGGGGGGGCTAGCACAGATACGCAGTATTTT. Its translation is CASTWGGGASTDTQYF.

This clonotype occurred a few times. The CDR3 spells CASSTGIWGEQYF. The CDR3 DNA follows: TGTGCCAGCAGCACAGGCATTTGGGGGGAGCAGTACTTC. The rearrangement links TRBV6-1 to TRBJ2-7; D is tentatively TRBD1 or TRBD2 (5 bases each). Germline loops: CDR1 MNHNS, CDR2 SASEGT. The V gene lost 6 bases and the J gene lost 7 bases, with 16 bases spanning the gap. The CDR3 runs 13 residues.

This clonotype was seen more than once but under ten times. In DNA, the CDR3 is TGCAGTGCTAGTGGCCGTGGGGTCTACGAGCAGTACTTC. Protein product: CSASGRGVYEQYF. This chain links TRBV20-1 with TRBJ2-7, with no clear D. V gave up 3 bases and J gave up 3 bases, with 12 bases separating them. The CDR3 length is 13 residues. Germline lookup yields CDR1 DFQATT and CDR2 SNEGSKA (reference sequence).